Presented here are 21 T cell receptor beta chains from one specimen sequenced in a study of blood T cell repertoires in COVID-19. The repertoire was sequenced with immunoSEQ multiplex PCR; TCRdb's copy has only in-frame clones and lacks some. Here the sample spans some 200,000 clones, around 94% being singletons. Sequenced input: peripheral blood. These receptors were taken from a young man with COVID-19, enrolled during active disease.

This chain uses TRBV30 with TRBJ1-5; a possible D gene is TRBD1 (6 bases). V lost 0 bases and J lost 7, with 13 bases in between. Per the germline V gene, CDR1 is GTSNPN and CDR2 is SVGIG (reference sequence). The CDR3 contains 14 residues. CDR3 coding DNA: TGTGCCTGGAGTGTACCAGGGGCCGGGCAGCCCCAGCATTTT. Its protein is CAWSVPGAGQPQHF.

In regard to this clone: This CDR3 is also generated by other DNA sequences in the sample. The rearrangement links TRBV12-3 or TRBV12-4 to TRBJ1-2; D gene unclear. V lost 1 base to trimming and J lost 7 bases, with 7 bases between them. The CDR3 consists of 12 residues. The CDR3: CASSLGARGYTF. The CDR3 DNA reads TGTGCCAGCAGTTTAGGGGCTCGTGGCTACACCTTC.

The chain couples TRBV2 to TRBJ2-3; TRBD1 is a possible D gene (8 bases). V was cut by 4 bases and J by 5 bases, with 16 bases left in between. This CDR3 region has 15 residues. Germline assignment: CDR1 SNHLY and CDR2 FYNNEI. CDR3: CASSVGRGTGDTQYF. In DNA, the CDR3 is TGTGCCAGCAGTGTGGGGAGGGGGACAGGAGATACGCAGTATTTT.

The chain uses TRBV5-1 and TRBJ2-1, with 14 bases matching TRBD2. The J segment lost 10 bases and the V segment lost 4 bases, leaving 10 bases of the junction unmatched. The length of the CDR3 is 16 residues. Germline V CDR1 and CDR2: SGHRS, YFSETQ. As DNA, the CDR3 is TGCGCCAGCAGCCCTCGACTAGCGGGGGGGCCTGGGGAGCAGTTCTTC. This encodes CASSPRLAGGPGEQFF.

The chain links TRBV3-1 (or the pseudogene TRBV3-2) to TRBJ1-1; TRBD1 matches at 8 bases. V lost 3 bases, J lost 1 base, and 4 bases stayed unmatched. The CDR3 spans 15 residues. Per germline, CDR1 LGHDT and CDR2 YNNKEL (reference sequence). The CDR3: CASSHPGGGNTEAFF. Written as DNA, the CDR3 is TGTGCCAGCAGCCACCCAGGGGGCGGGAACACTGAAGCTTTCTTT.

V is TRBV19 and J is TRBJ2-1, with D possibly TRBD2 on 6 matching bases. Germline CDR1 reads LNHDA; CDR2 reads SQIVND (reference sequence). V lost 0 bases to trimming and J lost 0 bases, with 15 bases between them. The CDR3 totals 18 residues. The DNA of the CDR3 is TGTGCCAGTAGTATAGACCCCCCCGCGGGGCTCTCCTACAATGAGCAGTTCTTC. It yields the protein CASSIDPPAGLSYNEQFF.

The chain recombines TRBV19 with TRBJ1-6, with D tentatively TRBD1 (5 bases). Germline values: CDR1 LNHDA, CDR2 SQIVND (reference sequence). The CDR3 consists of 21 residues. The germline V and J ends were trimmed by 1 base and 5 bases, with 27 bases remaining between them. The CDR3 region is CASSIGARRNKAGRDNSPLHF. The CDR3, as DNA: TGTGCCAGTAGTATAGGTGCGCGTCGAAATAAGGCGGGACGGGATAATTCACCCCTCCACTTT. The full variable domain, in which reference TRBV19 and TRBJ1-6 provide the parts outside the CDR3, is DGGITQSPKYLFRKEGQNVTLSCEQNLNHDAMYWYRQDPGQGLRLIYYSQIVNDFQKGDIAEGYSVSREKKESFPLTVTSAQKNPTAFYLCASSIGARRNKAGRDNSPLHFGNGTRLTVT.

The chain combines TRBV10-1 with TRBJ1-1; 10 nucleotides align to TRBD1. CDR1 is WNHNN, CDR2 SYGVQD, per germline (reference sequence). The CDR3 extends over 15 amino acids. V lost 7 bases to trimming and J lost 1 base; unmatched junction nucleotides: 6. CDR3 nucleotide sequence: TGCGCCAGCAAACGACAGGGGGCGACGAACACTGAAGCTTTCTTT. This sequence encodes CASKRQGATNTEAFF.

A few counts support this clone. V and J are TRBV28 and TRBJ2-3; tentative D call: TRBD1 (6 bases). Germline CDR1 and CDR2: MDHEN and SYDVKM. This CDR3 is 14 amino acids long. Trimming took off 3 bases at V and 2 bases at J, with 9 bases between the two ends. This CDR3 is CASSLDRNTDTQYF. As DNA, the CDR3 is TGTGCCAGCAGTTTGGACAGAAACACAGATACGCAGTATTTT.

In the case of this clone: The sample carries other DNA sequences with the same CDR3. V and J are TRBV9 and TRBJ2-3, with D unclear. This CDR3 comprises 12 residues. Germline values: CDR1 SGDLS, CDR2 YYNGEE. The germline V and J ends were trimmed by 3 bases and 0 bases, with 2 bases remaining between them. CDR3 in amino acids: CASSASTDTQYF. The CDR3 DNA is TGTGCCAGCAGCGCGAGCACAGATACGCAGTATTTT. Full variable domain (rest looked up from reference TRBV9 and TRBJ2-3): DSGVTQTPKHLITATGQRVTLRCSPRSGDLSVYWYQQSLDQGLQFLIQYYNGEERAKGNILERFSAQQFPDLHSELNLSSLELGDSALYFCASSASTDTQYFGPGTRLTVL.

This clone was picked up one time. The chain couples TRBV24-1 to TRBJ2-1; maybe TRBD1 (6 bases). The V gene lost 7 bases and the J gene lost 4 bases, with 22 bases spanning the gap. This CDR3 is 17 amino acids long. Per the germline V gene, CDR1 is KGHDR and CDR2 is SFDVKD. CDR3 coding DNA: TGTGCCACCAGCGTACCAGGGGCCCCAGTGAGGTACAATGAGCAGTTCTTC. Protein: CATSVPGAPVRYNEQFF.

The CDR3 DNA is TGTGCCAGCAGCTTGGGGGAGGGGTGGAAGACCCAGTACTTC. It translates to CASSLGEGWKTQYF. The chain uses TRBV13 and TRBJ2-5; 7 bases fit TRBD2. Germline assignment: CDR1 PRHDT and CDR2 FYEKMQ (reference sequence). This CDR3 has 14 amino acids. Trimming cost V 3 bases and J 6 bases; bases outside gene matches: 7.

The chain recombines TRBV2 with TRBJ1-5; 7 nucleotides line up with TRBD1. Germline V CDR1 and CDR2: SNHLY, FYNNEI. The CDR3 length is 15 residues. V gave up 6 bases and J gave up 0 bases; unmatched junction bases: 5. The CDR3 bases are TGTGCCAGCAGACTACAGGGGAATAGCAATCAGCCCCAGCATTTT. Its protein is CASRLQGNSNQPQHF. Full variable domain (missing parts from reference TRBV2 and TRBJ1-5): EPEVTQTPSHQVTQMGQEVILRCVPISNHLYFYWYRQILGQKVEFLVSFYNNEISEKSEIFDDQFSVERPDGSNFTLKIRSTKLEDSAMYFCASRLQGNSNQPQHFGDGTRLSIL.

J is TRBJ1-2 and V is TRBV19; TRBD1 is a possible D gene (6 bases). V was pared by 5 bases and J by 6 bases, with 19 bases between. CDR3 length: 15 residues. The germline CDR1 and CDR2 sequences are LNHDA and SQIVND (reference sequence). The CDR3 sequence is CASSQVGQGLNGYTF. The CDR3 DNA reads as TGTGCCAGTAGTCAGGTAGGGCAGGGGCTGAATGGCTACACCTTC.

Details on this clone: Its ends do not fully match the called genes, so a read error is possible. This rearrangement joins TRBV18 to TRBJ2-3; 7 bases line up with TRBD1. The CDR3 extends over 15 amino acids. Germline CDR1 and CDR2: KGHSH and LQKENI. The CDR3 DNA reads TGTGCCAGCTCATCACCAACAGGGGGCACAGATACGCAGTATTTT. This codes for CASSSPTGGTDTQYF.

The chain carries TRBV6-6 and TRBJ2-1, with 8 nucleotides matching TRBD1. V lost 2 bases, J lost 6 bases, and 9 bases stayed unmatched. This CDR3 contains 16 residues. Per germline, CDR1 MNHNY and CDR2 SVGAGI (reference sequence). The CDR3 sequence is CASSYLGQVAGNEQFF. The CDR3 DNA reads TGTGCCAGCAGTTACCTGGGACAGGTCGCCGGCAATGAGCAGTTCTTC.

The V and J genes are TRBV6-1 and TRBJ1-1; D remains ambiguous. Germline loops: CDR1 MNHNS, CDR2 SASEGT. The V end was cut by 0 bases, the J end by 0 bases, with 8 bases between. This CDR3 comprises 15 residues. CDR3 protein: CASSEADTVNTEAFF. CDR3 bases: TGTGCCAGCAGTGAAGCGGATACAGTGAACACTGAAGCTTTCTTT.

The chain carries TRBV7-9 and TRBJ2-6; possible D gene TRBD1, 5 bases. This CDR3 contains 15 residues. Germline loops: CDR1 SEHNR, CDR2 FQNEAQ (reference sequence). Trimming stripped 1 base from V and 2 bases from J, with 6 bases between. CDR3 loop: CASSLGRAGANVLTF. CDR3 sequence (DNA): TGTGCCAGCAGCTTAGGCAGGGCTGGGGCCAACGTCCTGACTTTC.

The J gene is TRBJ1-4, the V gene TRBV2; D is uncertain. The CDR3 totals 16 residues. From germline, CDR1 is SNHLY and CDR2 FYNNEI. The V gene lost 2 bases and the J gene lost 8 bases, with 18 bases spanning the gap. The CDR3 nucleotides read TGTGCCAGCAGTGAAAGCCAACAGCAAGTATCAGAAAAACTGTTTTTT. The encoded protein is CASSESQQQVSEKLFF.

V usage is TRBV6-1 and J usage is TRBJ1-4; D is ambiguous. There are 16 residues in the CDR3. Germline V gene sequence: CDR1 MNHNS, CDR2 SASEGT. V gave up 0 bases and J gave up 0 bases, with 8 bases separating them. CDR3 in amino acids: CASSEAWEATNEKLFF. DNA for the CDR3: TGTGCCAGCAGTGAAGCGTGGGAGGCAACTAATGAAAAACTGTTTTTT.

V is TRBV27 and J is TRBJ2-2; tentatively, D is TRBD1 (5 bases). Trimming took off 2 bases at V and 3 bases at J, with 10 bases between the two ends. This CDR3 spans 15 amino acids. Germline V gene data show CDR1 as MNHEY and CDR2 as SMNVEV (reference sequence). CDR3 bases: TGTGCCAGCAGTTTAAGCCCAGGGTACACCGGGGAGCTGTTTTTT. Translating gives CASSLSPGYTGELFF.